This T cell receptor beta chain was found in a study of blood T cells in healthy people across ages. Study-wide results and limits: Naive CD4+ cells and diversity were both higher in long-lived donors than in aged donors.

A sample-barcoded 5' primer and a J-beta primer mix were used in a second PCR of roughly 7 to 11 cycles. Using its own MiXCR run on the 5' RACE reads, TCRdb lists one record per CDR3 protein. This sample carries 870,000 or so distinct CDR3 sequences, 29% of them seen once, and the ten largest clones take about 18%. With respect to this clonotype: Antigen specificity is unknown.

Material for sequencing was blood. The origin of this receptor is an elderly woman in good health.

The CDR3 region has the DNA TGTGCCAGCAGCAATCAAGGGAACACCTACGAGCAGTACTTC. This sequence encodes CASSNQGNTYEQYF. The rearrangement joins TRBV3-1 to TRBJ2-4; D uncertain. TRBJ2-7 matches the DNA end more closely, so the J call is doubtful. Germline V gene data show CDR1 as LGHDT and CDR2 as YNNKEL (reference sequence). This CDR3 spans 14 amino acids.